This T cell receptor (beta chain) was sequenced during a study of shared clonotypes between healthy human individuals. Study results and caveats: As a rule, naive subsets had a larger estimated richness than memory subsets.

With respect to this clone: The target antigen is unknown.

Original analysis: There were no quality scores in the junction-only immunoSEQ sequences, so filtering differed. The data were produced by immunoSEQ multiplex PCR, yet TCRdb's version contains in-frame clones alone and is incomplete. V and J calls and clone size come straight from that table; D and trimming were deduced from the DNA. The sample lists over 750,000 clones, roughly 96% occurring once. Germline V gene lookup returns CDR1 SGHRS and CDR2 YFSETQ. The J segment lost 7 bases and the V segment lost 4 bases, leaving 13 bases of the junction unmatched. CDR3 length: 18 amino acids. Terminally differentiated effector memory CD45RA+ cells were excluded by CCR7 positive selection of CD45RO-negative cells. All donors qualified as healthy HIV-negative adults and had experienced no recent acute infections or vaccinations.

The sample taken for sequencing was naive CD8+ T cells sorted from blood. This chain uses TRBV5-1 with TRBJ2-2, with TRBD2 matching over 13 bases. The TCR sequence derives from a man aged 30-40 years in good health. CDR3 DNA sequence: TGCGCCAGCAGCCCTGGACTAGCGGGAGTAGGTGCGGACGGGGAGCTGTTTTTT. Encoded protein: CASSPGLAGVGADGELFF. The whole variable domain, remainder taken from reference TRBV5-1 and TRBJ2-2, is KAGVTQTPRYLIKTRGQQVTLSCSPISGHRSVSWYQQTPGQGLQFLFEYFSETQRNKGNFPGRFSGRQFSNSRSEMNVSTLELGDSALYLCASSPGLAGVGADGELFFGEGSRLTVL.